This T cell receptor beta chain was recovered during a study of control samples from healthy donors and cancer patients. Some clones are missing from TCRdb's copy, which holds only in-frame ones; the method was immunoSEQ multiplex PCR. The sample holds 60,000 to 65,000 clones, about 82% seen once. V was shortened by 5 bases and J by 4 bases, with 19 bases between the two germline ends. Germline loops: CDR1 MNHEY, CDR2 SMNVEV (reference sequence). This CDR3 spans 16 amino acids. The material sequenced was blood. The rearrangement joins TRBV27 to TRBJ2-3, with D possibly being TRBD1 (6 bases). This TCR was sampled from a man aged 35 to 55 in good health. In DNA, the CDR3 is TGTGCCAGCAGTCCTCGGGAAGTGAAGGGGGCAGATACGCAGTATTTT. Encoded protein: CASSPREVKGADTQYF.